This T cell receptor (beta chain) was profiled in a study of persistence of HIV-infected CD4 T cells. The CDR3 is 15 residues long. Deletions cut 0 bases from V and 7 bases from J, with 16 bases between. Per germline, CDR1 WNHNN and CDR2 SYGVQD (reference sequence). Cells were stimulated with CMV-infected fibroblast lysates at roughly 10 ug/mL. Responding CD4+ T cells were sorted by upregulation of both CD40 ligand and CD69. The immunoSEQ assay was version 4, run in survey mode. Sequencing used immunoSEQ multiplex PCR; TCRdb keeps in-frame clones, though not all of them. The sample contains about 15,000 clones, approximately 71% of which appear only once. The table lists this clone with a few counts. The antigen remains unidentified.

The source of this sequence is an adult man with HIV who was CMV-seropositive. The material sequenced was CD4+ T cells sorted from PBMCs after approximately 19-hour stimulation, taken from a patient who received antiretroviral therapy. V is TRBV10-1 and J is TRBJ2-7, with unresolved D. The chain's CDR3 is CASSESGGGPREQYF. CDR3 sequence (DNA): TGCGCCAGCAGTGAGTCGGGTGGCGGTCCGCGTGAGCAGTACTTC.